This T cell receptor (beta chain) was identified during a study of T cells in localized non-small cell lung cancer. This clone was recorded a few times. The observed sequence ends 1 residue before the CDR3 terminus, with the missing tail filled in from the germline J gene. Sequencing used immunoSEQ multiplex PCR; TCRdb keeps in-frame clones, though not all of them. The data show a few thousand clones, approximately 17% seen once. From germline, CDR1 is MNHNS and CDR2 SASEGT. The CDR3 has 15 amino acids. The V gene lost 1 base and the J gene lost 6 bases, with 16 bases spanning the gap. The sequencing here drew on lung tumor tissue, taken before any cancer treatment. This sequence joins TRBV6-1 and TRBJ2-7, with D perhaps given as TRBD1 or TRBD2 (6 bases each). The TCR was taken from a woman aged 40-75 years with stage II lung adenocarcinoma. CDR3 region: CASSEGGGGRLEQYF. CDR3 DNA, as far as it was read: TGTGCCAGCAGTGAAGGAGGAGGGGGAAGGCTCGAGCAGTAC.